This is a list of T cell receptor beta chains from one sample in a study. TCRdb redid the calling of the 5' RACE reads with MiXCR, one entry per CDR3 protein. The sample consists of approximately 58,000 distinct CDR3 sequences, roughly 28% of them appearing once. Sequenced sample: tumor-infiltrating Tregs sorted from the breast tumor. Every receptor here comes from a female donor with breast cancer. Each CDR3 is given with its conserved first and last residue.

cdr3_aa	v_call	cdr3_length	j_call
CATSNSVTNTGELFF	TRBV24-1	15	TRBJ2-2
CASSQAAGGDEQFF	TRBV4-2	14	TRBJ2-1
CASSLSGTRSYEQYF	TRBV5-1	15	TRBJ2-7
CASSPTSGTGSDTQYF	TRBV7-2	16	TRBJ2-3
CASSRGTEDWDEQYF	TRBV7-6	15	TRBJ2-7
CSVGRTGGNTIYF	TRBV29-1	13	TRBJ1-3
CASSRTGDYGYTF	TRBV7-2	13	TRBJ1-2
CASSPDRGGRETQYF	TRBV2	15	TRBJ2-5
CSARDLTRGETQYF	TRBV20-1	14	TRBJ2-5
CASSEDPQLGGYTF	TRBV9	14	TRBJ1-2
CASSPPPGYNEQFF	TRBV7-2	14	TRBJ2-1
CASSQESDSLVTGELFF	TRBV14	17	TRBJ2-2
CASSPTPDRRNKQFF	TRBV6-2/TRBV6-3	15	TRBJ2-1
CASSASGTGYHEQYF	TRBV6-1	15	TRBJ2-7
CASWTSGRRETQYF	TRBV5-1	14	TRBJ2-5
CASSHWGNTDTQYF	TRBV4-2	14	TRBJ2-3
CSVATGNSQETQYF	TRBV29-1	14	TRBJ2-5
CSVVQGAGNEQFF	TRBV29-1	13	TRBJ2-1
CASSSRLAGFYEQYF	TRBV5-1	15	TRBJ2-7
CASSLAGGSYQPQHF	TRBV7-2	15	TRBJ1-5
CATNRLARREQYF	TRBV6-5	13	TRBJ2-7
CASSEIGRTDTQYF	TRBV25-1	14	TRBJ2-3
CATGYRGETQYF	TRBV6-2/TRBV6-3	12	TRBJ2-5
CASSHRDSYEQYF	TRBV3-1	13	TRBJ2-7
CASSERLSETQYF	TRBV14	13	TRBJ2-5
CASRAGTLSYNEQFF	TRBV6-5	15	TRBJ2-1
CASSLAGQGVWDEQFF	TRBV5-1	16	TRBJ2-1
CAGSPPGQGAGELFF	TRBV7-9	15	TRBJ2-2
CSASTQDRTYEQYF	TRBV20-1	14	TRBJ2-7
CASSQVSYEQYF	TRBV7-2	12	TRBJ2-7
CASSPNRGLKLDTQYF	TRBV7-9	16	TRBJ2-3
CASSHRTGDGANVLTF	TRBV5-1	16	TRBJ2-6
CSASRSNYGYTF	TRBV20-1	12	TRBJ1-2
CASSSGRGYGLAGNEQFF	TRBV12-3/TRBV12-4	18	TRBJ2-1
CATSESYPKGNTGELFF	TRBV15	17	TRBJ2-2
CASSLTDQPQHF	TRBV7-9	12	TRBJ1-5
CAWRKQGYNSPLHF	TRBV30	14	TRBJ1-6
CASSPIRETPEQYF	TRBV6-1	14	TRBJ2-7
CASSSDRVVFF	TRBV7-9	11	TRBJ2-1
CASSRPPNTEAFF	TRBV6-2/TRBV6-3	13	TRBJ1-1
CSARRLGSTDTQYF	TRBV29-1	14	TRBJ2-3
CASSLRDAGELFF	TRBV7-3	13	TRBJ2-2
CASSPEVRGGPRTEAFF	TRBV18	17	TRBJ1-1
CASSSTRNPNTGELFF	TRBV7-3	16	TRBJ2-2
CASSSRDSVYGYTF	TRBV5-1	14	TRBJ1-2
CASSQGGGLGSYEQYF	TRBV4-1	16	TRBJ2-7
CASRRGRGDNEQFF	TRBV27	14	TRBJ2-1
CASSRPLEEKLFF	TRBV7-9	13	TRBJ1-4
CAGRPAGGPHNEQFF	TRBV12-3/TRBV12-4	15	TRBJ2-1
CSARGERGYTEAFF	TRBV20-1	14	TRBJ1-1
CASSQDHRAGTFAGANVLTF	TRBV4-3	20	TRBJ2-6
CASSLGTGGARYTF	TRBV3-1	14	TRBJ1-2
CASSVGSGSFLNEQFF	TRBV25-1	16	TRBJ2-1
CASSVVVGARDTQYF	TRBV9	15	TRBJ2-3
CASSQQGAKNTEAFF	TRBV2	15	TRBJ1-1